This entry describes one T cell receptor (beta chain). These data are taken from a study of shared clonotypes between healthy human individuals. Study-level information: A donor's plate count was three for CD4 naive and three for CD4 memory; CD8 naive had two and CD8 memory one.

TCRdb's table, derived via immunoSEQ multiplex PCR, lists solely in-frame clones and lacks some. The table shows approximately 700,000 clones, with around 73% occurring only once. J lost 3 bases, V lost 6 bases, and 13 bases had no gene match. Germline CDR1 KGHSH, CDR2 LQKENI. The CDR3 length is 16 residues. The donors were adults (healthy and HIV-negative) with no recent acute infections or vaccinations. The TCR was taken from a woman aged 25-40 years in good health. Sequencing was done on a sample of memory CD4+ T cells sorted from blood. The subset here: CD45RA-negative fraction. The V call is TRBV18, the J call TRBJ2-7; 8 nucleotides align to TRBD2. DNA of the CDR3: TGTGCCAGCTCCACGGGGGGGTCCGTTATCAACTACGAGCAGTACTTC. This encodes CASSTGGSVINYEQYF. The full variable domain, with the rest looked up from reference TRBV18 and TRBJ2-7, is NAGVMQNPRHLVRRRGQEARLRCSPMKGHSHVYWYRQLPEEGLKFMVYLQKENIIDESGMPKERFSAEFPKEGPSILRIQQVVRGDSAAYFCASSTGGSVINYEQYFGPGTRLTVT.